Listed below are T cell receptor beta chains from one sample, sequenced in a study of blood T cell repertoires in COVID-19. Here immunoSEQ multiplex PCR was the method, and the copy in TCRdb shows in-frame clones only, minus some. The table records some 50,000 clones, roughly 88% of them present only once. Sequenced input: peripheral blood. These TCRs come from a human donor in a cohort sampled during active COVID-19. The CDR3 runs from the conserved cysteine through the conserved F or W. A D gene is named only where the DNA matches it firmly. Not every row has a clone size; where given, it reads once, few, many or a size class.

d_gene,v_gene,abundance,j_gene,CDR3nt,CDR3aa
TRBD1,TRBV5-5,few,TRBJ1-5,TGTGCCAGCAGCAACGACAGGGTTCAGCCCCAGCATTTT,CASSNDRVQPQHF
TRBD2,TRBV11-2,NA,TRBJ2-5,TGTGCCAGCAGCACCAGCGGGGAGGAGTACCAAGAGACCCAGTACTTC,CASSTSGEEYQETQYF
NA,TRBV7-9,NA,TRBJ1-2,TGTGCCAGCAGCTTAGTTAACAATGCCTATGGCTACACCTTC,CASSLVNNAYGYTF
NA,TRBV27,NA,TRBJ2-7,TGTGCCAGCAGACGAGTGAACGAGCAGTACTTC,CASRRVNEQYF
NA,TRBV19,NA,TRBJ2-5,TGTGCCAGTAGTATCCCGGGCCAAGAGACCCAGTACTTC,CASSIPGQETQYF
TRBD2,TRBV24-1,NA,TRBJ2-2,TGTGCCACCAGTGACCCCACTAGCGCCGGGGAGCTGTTTTTT,CATSDPTSAGELFF
NA,TRBV7-2,NA,TRBJ2-5,TGTGCCAGCAGCTTAAACGGACACCCTGGGGAGACCCAGTACTTC,CASSLNGHPGETQYF
TRBD2,TRBV5-1,NA,TRBJ2-7,TGCGCCAGCAGCTTGGGGCTAGCGGCAGCGTACGAGCAGTACTTC,CASSLGLAAAYEQYF
NA,TRBV7-2,NA,TRBJ1-1,TGTGCCAGCAGCAATAGACAGATCATGAACACTGAAGCTTTCTTT,CASSNRQIMNTEAFF
TRBD1,TRBV19,NA,TRBJ1-5,TGTGCCAGTAGTATTTATCCGCGGGACAGGTCACCCGATCAGCCCCAGCATTTT,CASSIYPRDRSPDQPQHF
TRBD1,TRBV11-2,NA,TRBJ2-7,TGTGCCAGCAGCTTAGGGATGGGGGGGACAGGGTCCTACGAGCAGTACTTC,CASSLGMGGTGSYEQYF
NA,TRBV19,NA,TRBJ2-5,TGTGCCAGTAGTGACCAGGGAGGTGGTGAGACCCAGTACTTC,CASSDQGGGETQYF
NA,TRBV7-2,NA,TRBJ2-1,TGTGCCAGCAGCTTAGCGGGGGGGCCCGGGTACAATGAGCAGTTCTTC,CASSLAGGPGYNEQFF